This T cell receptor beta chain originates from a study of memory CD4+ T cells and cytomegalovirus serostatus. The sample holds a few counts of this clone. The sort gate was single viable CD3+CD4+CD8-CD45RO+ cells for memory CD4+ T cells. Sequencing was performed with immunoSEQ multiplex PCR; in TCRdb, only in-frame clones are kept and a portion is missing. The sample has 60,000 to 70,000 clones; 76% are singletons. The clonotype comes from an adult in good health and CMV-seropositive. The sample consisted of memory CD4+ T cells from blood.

The DNA for the CDR3 is TGTGCCAGCAGTGGGGGGGGAGACACTGAAGCTTTCTTT. It codes for CASSGGGDTEAFF. This sequence joins TRBV6-1 and TRBJ1-1, with D maybe TRBD1 (5 bases). V shed 4 bases and J shed 3 bases, with 9 bases lying between them. Germline-derived CDR1 and CDR2 are MNHNS and SASEGT. The CDR3 extends over 13 amino acids.